Listed below are T cell receptor beta chains from one sample, sequenced in a study of blood T cell repertoires in COVID-19. Repertoires were generated with immunoSEQ multiplex PCR, while TCRdb's copy carries only in-frame clones and drops some. The table records 15,000 to 17,000 clones, roughly four fifths of them present only once. Sequenced sample: peripheral blood. These receptor sequences come from an elderly man with active or convalescent COVID-19. CDR3s leave out the opening cysteine and the closing phenylalanine or tryptophan. The D gene is left open where the match is weak.

TRBV7-2	TRBJ2-3	.	ASSLGFGRDTQY
TRBV2	TRBJ2-5	.	ASRTGQGETQY
TRBV7-2	TRBJ1-5	TRBD1	ASSWGQGAGNQPQH
TRBV11-3	TRBJ1-4	.	ASSLSSGTNEKLF
TRBV5-1	TRBJ2-1	TRBD2	ASSTKASSGGYNEQF
TRBV7-2	TRBJ2-3	TRBD1	ASSLDRRADTQY
TRBV6-5	TRBJ1-2	.	ASRLTAYGYT
TRBV12-3/TRBV12-4	TRBJ1-2	TRBD1	ASSFDRGLGYT
TRBV9	TRBJ1-1	.	ASSAGTGDTEAF
TRBV30	TRBJ2-7	.	AWSPGGFYEQY
TRBV25-1	TRBJ2-3	.	ASSESGRGGTDTQY
TRBV7-9	TRBJ2-2	.	ASSFDRMNTGELF
TRBV30	TRBJ2-6	TRBD2	AVGRGGGANVLT
TRBV6-5	TRBJ2-1	.	ASRTGGGRDNEQF
TRBV6-5	TRBJ2-1	TRBD2	ASFATSGSDNEQF
TRBV2	TRBJ2-7	TRBD1	ASSGQGLEQY
TRBV2	TRBJ1-5	TRBD1	ASRGPARDSSNQPQH
TRBV9	TRBJ2-7	TRBD1	ASSVGTGSSYEQY
TRBV30	TRBJ2-1	TRBD1	AWRPVGGQGGDEQF
TRBV5-1	TRBJ2-1	TRBD2	ASSVERGGREQF
TRBV4-3	TRBJ2-5	.	ASSQTGNQETQY
TRBV13	TRBJ2-1	TRBD2	ASSLDRLAESSYNEQF
TRBV7-9	TRBJ2-7	TRBD1	ASSPILFRTGHYEQY
TRBV19	TRBJ1-1	.	ASRVRGVTEAF
TRBV5-5	TRBJ1-6	TRBD1	ASSSGQGLRYNSPLH
TRBV11-2	TRBJ2-7	.	ASSRGYEQY
TRBV20-1	TRBJ1-4	.	SANQGEKLF
TRBV28	TRBJ1-5	.	ASSLAGEAWSQPQH
TRBV29-1	TRBJ1-4	.	SGGGTSPNEKLF
TRBV6-5	TRBJ1-5	.	ASSPGVVQPQH
TRBV6-5	TRBJ1-2	TRBD1	ASSYLPTGGYGYT
TRBV3-1/TRBV3-2	TRBJ1-2	TRBD1	ASSGTGNYGYT
TRBV3-1/TRBV3-2	TRBJ2-7	.	ASSQNKGSYEQY
TRBV10-2	TRBJ1-2	.	ASSEGGAVTGYT
TRBV7-9	TRBJ1-1	.	ASSLTGMVTEAF
TRBV12-3/TRBV12-4	TRBJ1-2	TRBD1	ASRGDSRGYT
TRBV29-1	TRBJ1-1	.	SVGGVTEAF
TRBV29-1	TRBJ1-2	.	SVRYSGGYT
TRBV5-6	TRBJ1-5	TRBD1	ASNLTTRGGGANQPQH
TRBV6-5	TRBJ1-5	.	ASSSVRSYSNQPQH
TRBV3-1/TRBV3-2	TRBJ1-6	.	ASSQVLRGSPLH
TRBV28	TRBJ1-5	.	ASSLSGFNQPQH
TRBV19	TRBJ1-5	TRBD1	ASSIGGQGGQPQH
TRBV10-2	TRBJ1-2	TRBD1	ASSGTGYYGYT
TRBV4-3	TRBJ2-3	TRBD1	ASSQDGKEGTGGATDTQY
TRBV25-1	TRBJ2-1	TRBD2	ASTSEVAGNSYNEQF
TRBV5-1	TRBJ2-7	TRBD1	ASSSPGQGVYEQY
TRBV5-6	TRBJ2-5	.	ASSLGQPKETQY
TRBV11-1	TRBJ2-7	.	ASSLWGPTYEQY
TRBV6-1	TRBJ2-5	.	ASSGRTGQLQETQY
TRBV24-1	TRBJ2-1	.	ATSDPDTLGYNEQF
TRBV4-2	TRBJ2-5	.	ASSQDRGAKETQY
TRBV5-1	TRBJ1-3	TRBD1	ASSADRDSGNTIY
TRBV3-1/TRBV3-2	TRBJ1-3	TRBD1	ASSLGTASGNTIY
TRBV13	TRBJ2-7	TRBD1	ASSLGTGANYEQY
TRBV28	TRBJ1-3	TRBD1	ATTGQGGNTIY
TRBV5-1	TRBJ2-7	TRBD1	ASSMGQPYEQY